The present T cell receptor beta chain was sequenced within a study of immune evolution from preneoplasia to lung adenocarcinoma. Study details: HLA loss of heterozygosity: roughly 7.5% AIS, roughly 15% MIA, around 33% ADC, none AAH.

Libraries were prepared by immunoSEQ multiplex PCR; TCRdb keeps only in-frame clonotypes and omits some of them. The sample has 6,000 to 10,000 clones, roughly 80% seen once. The V and J ends lost 4 bases and 4 bases respectively, with 14 bases between them. Germline values: CDR1 SGDLS, CDR2 YYNGEE. The CDR3 has 14 amino acids. Study conclusions and caveats: Clonality was highest in normal lung, lower in later-stage lesions apparently.

About this clone itself: Its cognate antigen is unknown.

The sample was FFPE minimally invasive lung adenocarcinoma tissue. This clonotype was obtained from a person aged 70 to 80 with lung adenocarcinoma. The genes are TRBV9 and TRBJ1-2, with unresolved D. DNA for the CDR3: TGTGCCAGCAGCCTGGAGGGCAGGAGCTATGGCTACACCTTC. Its translation is CASSLEGRSYGYTF.